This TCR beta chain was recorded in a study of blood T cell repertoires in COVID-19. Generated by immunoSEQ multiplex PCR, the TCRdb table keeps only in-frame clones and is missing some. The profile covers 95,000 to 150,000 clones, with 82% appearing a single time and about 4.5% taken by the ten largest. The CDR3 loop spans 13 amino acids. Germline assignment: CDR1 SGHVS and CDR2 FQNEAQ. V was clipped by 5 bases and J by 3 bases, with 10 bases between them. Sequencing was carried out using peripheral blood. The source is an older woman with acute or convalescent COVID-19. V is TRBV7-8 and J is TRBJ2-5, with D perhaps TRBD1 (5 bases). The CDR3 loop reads CASSRGKKETQYF. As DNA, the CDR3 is TGTGCCAGCAGCAGGGGCAAAAAAGAGACCCAGTACTTC.